Presented here are 20 T cell receptor beta chains from one specimen sequenced in a study of spatial heterogeneity in lung cancer. TCRdb redid the calling of the 5' RACE reads with MiXCR, one entry per CDR3 protein. The top ten clones hold 7.5% to 9.5% of a sample with 5,500 to 8,000 distinct CDR3 sequences, approximately 5% of them seen once. Time point given: sample taken at primary tumor resection. Whole RNA, isolated from tumor, nontumor lung or frozen PBMC, was sequenced without prior sorting. The specimen comprised normal lung tissue next to the tumor, sampled at surgery. All receptors come from a female donor with early-stage non-small cell lung cancer.

By frequency in the sample, this clonotype is medium-sized (0.01 to 0.1%). CDR3 nucleotides: TGCGCCAGCAGCCAAGGGTCGGGCAAAGAGACCCAGTACTTC. Protein product: CASSQGSGKETQYF. The genes are TRBV4-1 and TRBJ2-5; D unresolved. V shed 1 base and J shed 3 bases, with 9 bases lying between them. There are 14 residues in the CDR3. Germline lookup yields CDR1 MGHRA and CDR2 YSYEKL.

There are many counts of this clonotype. The chain joins TRBV20-1 to TRBJ1-2; D is unclear. The CDR3 spans 15 residues. CDR1 is DFQATT and CDR2 is SNEGSKA in the germline V gene (reference sequence). V lost 3 bases, J lost 7 bases, and 21 bases lay in between. In nucleotides, the CDR3 is TGCAGTGCTAGTCAGGCAGCCCGACGGGGTAGTGGCTACACCTTC. The encoded protein is CSASQAARRGSGYTF.

The sample holds a few counts of this clonotype. The V call is TRBV11-2, the J call TRBJ2-4, with 9 bases aligning to TRBD1. Germline CDR1 SGHAT, CDR2 FQNNGV. The CDR3 consists of 16 residues. Trimming removed 5 bases from V and 1 base from J; junction bases left unmatched: 6. CDR3 protein: CASSPGTGRAKNIQYF. In DNA form, the CDR3 reads TGTGCCAGCAGCCCAGGGACAGGGCGTGCCAAAAACATTCAGTACTTC.

This clonotype counts as medium-sized. The CDR3 here is CSARARQGSGANVLTF. Written as DNA, the CDR3 is TGCAGTGCTAGAGCCAGACAGGGGTCAGGGGCCAACGTCCTGACTTTC. The chain recombines TRBV20-1 with TRBJ2-6; 8 positions match TRBD1. CDR3 length: 16 residues. Germline assignment: CDR1 DFQATT and CDR2 SNEGSKA (reference sequence). The J segment lost 4 bases and the V segment lost 1 base, leaving 6 bases of the junction unmatched.

This clonotype is medium-sized by share. V gene TRBV29-1 combines with J gene TRBJ1-2; the match to TRBD1 covers 9 bases. The CDR3 loop spans 15 amino acids. The germline V gene has CDR1 SQVTM and CDR2 ANQGSEA. V was pared by 3 bases and J by 2 bases, with 7 bases of the junction left unmatched. CDR3 nucleotides: TGCAGCGTTGAGGGTACCGGGACAGGGAACTATGGCTACACCTTC. This encodes CSVEGTGTGNYGYTF.

This clonotype was recorded many times. The V and J genes are TRBV12-3 or TRBV12-4 and TRBJ2-2, with 11 bases fitting TRBD2. This CDR3 spans 14 amino acids. The DNA of the CDR3 is TGTGCGACTAGCGGGGCTTCGGGGACCGGGGAGCTGTTTTTT. It is translated as CATSGASGTGELFF.

This clonotype came up many times. The V gene is TRBV20-1, the J gene TRBJ2-5; D could derive from TRBD1 or TRBD2 (6 bases each). The V gene's germline CDR1 is DFQATT and CDR2 SNEGSKA (reference sequence). The CDR3 runs to 13 residues. As DNA, the CDR3 is TGCAGGCTGAGCCGGGGGCGCGGGGAGACCCAGTACTTC. Its protein is CRLSRGRGETQYF.

This clonotype has a count of ten or more. The chain combines TRBV7-2 with TRBJ2-2; D tentatively fits TRBD1 or TRBD2 (5 bases each). V gave up 3 bases and J gave up 7 bases, with 12 bases separating them. Germline CDR1 is SGHTA and CDR2 is FQGNSA. The CDR3 consists of 14 residues. DNA of the CDR3: TGTGCCAGCAGCTTTAGTGGGGCGGGCGGGGAGCTGTTTTTT. This sequence encodes CASSFSGAGGELFF. Full variable domain (outside the CDR3, taken from reference TRBV7-2 and TRBJ2-2): GAGVSQSPSNKVTEKGKDVELRCDPISGHTALYWYRQSLGQGLEFLIYFQGNSAPDKSGLPSDRFSAERTGGSVSTLTIQRTQQEDSAVYLCASSFSGAGGELFFGEGSRLTVL.

This clonotype has ten or more counts. The V call is TRBV27, the J call TRBJ1-5, with D perhaps TRBD1 (6 bases). V lost 8 bases and J 7 bases, leaving 15 bases between the germline ends. The germline V gene encodes CDR1 MNHEY and CDR2 SMNVEV (reference sequence). The CDR3 has 13 amino acids. The CDR3 protein is CASRWGRDQPQHF. CDR3 bases: TGTGCCAGCCGGTGGGGGCGGGACCAGCCCCAGCATTTT.

This clonotype qualifies as medium-sized. V gene TRBV20-1 combines with J gene TRBJ1-1; 7 positions match TRBD1. The CDR3 totals 15 residues. Per the germline V gene, CDR1 is DFQATT and CDR2 is SNEGSKA (reference sequence). Germline trimming cut 0 bases from V and 2 bases from J; bases unmatched to any gene: 6. The CDR3 coding sequence is TGCAGTGCTAGAGATCACAGACAGGGTAACACTGAAGCTTTCTTT. Translated, it gives CSARDHRQGNTEAFF.

In its sample, this clonotype was seen many times. The V call is TRBV10-3, the J call TRBJ2-3; the match to TRBD2 covers 7 bases. Losses at the gene ends were 6 bases for V and 2 bases for J; bases not matched to a gene: 2. The CDR3 is 13 residues long. CDR1 is ENHRY and CDR2 is SYGVKD in the germline V gene. The CDR3 DNA sequence: TGTGCCATCAGAGCGGGACTCACAGATACGCAGTATTTT. Residues: CAIRAGLTDTQYF.

By share, this clonotype ranks as medium-sized (0.01 to 0.1%). The genes are TRBV14 and TRBJ1-2; D call uncertain. This CDR3 is 13 amino acids long. V lost 4 bases to trimming and J lost 4 bases, with 10 bases between them. Germline CDR1 reads SGHDN; CDR2 reads FVKESK. In nucleotides, the CDR3 is TGTGCCAGCAGCCTAGGGCCCTCCTATGGCTACACCTTC. Protein sequence: CASSLGPSYGYTF.

In this sample, this clonotype is medium-sized. This chain uses TRBV2 with TRBJ2-4; D may be TRBD2 (5 bases). Germline V gives CDR1 SNHLY, CDR2 FYNNEI. The CDR3 contains 12 residues. The V end lost 8 bases, the J end lost 6 bases, and 11 bases lay between the germline ends. The CDR3 coding sequence is TGTGCCAGCGAGGGCGGCAGAAACATTCAGTACTTC. It specifies CASEGGRNIQYF.

This clonotype was seen ten or more times. V gene TRBV3-1 combines with J gene TRBJ2-5; 7 bases are a match to TRBD2. This CDR3 contains 13 residues. With 4 bases clipped from V and 3 bases from J, the junction kept 2 bases outside the gene matches. Germline CDR1 is LGHDT and CDR2 is YNNKEL (reference sequence). CDR3 residues: CASSLLAEETQYF. The DNA of the CDR3 is TGTGCCAGCAGCCTGCTAGCGGAAGAGACCCAGTACTTC.

CDR3 in DNA: TGTGCCATTTACTTTGCAACTAATGAAAAACTGTTTTTT. Encoded protein: CAIYFATNEKLFF. The V and J genes are TRBV12-3 or TRBV12-4 and TRBJ1-4; D unresolved. This CDR3 spans 13 amino acids. Trimming stripped 10 bases from V and 0 bases from J, with 9 bases between.

This clonotype showed up many times. The rearrangement joins TRBV19 to TRBJ2-6; possible D gene TRBD2, 7 bases. CDR1 and CDR2 from the germline V gene are LNHDA and SQIVND (reference sequence). The CDR3 is made up of 17 amino acids. V was clipped by 4 bases and J by 2 bases, with 15 bases between them. The CDR3 reads CASSSPPGGTGANVLTF. CDR3 nucleotide sequence: TGTGCCAGTAGTAGCCCCCCGGGGGGCACTGGGGCCAACGTCCTGACTTTC.

This clonotype is medium-sized. The V call is TRBV12-3 or TRBV12-4, the J call TRBJ1-5; TRBD1 matches at 7 bases. CDR3 length equals 14 residues. V was pared by 5 bases and J by 3 bases, with 4 bases of the junction left unmatched. CDR3 sequence: CASSPGQINQPQHF. CDR3 DNA sequence: TGTGCCAGCAGTCCGGGACAGATCAATCAGCCCCAGCATTTT.

By sample fraction, this clonotype is medium-sized. This chain uses TRBV20-1 with TRBJ2-1; possible D gene TRBD2, 5 bases. Trimming pared 3 bases from V and 0 bases from J, leaving 6 bases between. CDR1 and CDR2 from the germline V gene are DFQATT and SNEGSKA (reference sequence). The CDR3 extends over 13 amino acids. CDR3 DNA sequence: TGCAGTGCTAGGGACTTCTCCTACAATGAGCAGTTCTTC. This translates into CSARDFSYNEQFF.

This clonotype was seen repeatedly, ten times or more. The chain joins TRBV4-1 to TRBJ1-6, with TRBD1 as a possible D gene (6 bases). CDR3 length: 15 residues. The germline gives CDR1 MGHRA, CDR2 YSYEKL. With 0 bases removed from V and 10 bases from J, the gap between germline ends came to 13 bases. CDR3 sequence (DNA): TGCGCCAGCAGCCAAGATAGGGCCCAGGGGTCACCCCTCCACTTT. Amino acids: CASSQDRAQGSPLHF.

The chain joins TRBV6-2 or TRBV6-3 to TRBJ1-2; D is perhaps TRBD1 (6 bases). From germline, CDR1 is MNHEY and CDR2 SVGEGT. The ends were cut back, 5 bases at V and 4 bases at J, with 11 bases in the middle. This CDR3 has 13 residues. The CDR3 nucleotides are TGTGCCAGCAGTGAGAAGGGGGGCTATGGCTACACCTTC. Its protein is CASSEKGGYGYTF.